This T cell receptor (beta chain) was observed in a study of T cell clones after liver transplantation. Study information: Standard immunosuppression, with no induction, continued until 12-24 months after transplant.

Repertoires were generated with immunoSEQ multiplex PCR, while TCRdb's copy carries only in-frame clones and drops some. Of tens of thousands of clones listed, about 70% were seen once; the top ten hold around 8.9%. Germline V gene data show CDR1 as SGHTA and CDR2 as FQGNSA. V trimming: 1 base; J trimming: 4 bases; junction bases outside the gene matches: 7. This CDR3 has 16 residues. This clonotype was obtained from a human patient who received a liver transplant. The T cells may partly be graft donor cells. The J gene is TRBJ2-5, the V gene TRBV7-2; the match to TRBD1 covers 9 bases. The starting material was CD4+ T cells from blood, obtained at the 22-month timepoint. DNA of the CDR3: TGTGCCAGCAGCTTAGGTCCACAGGGGGCCGCAGAGACCCAGTACTTC. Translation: CASSLGPQGAAETQYF.